This T cell receptor beta chain was documented in a study of blood T cell repertoires in COVID-19. Trimming removed 3 bases at V and 0 bases at J, with 12 bases between. Germline CDR1 and CDR2: LNHDA and SQIVND (reference sequence). The CDR3 contains 16 residues. Sequenced by immunoSEQ multiplex PCR; TCRdb stores in-frame clones only, minus some. The sample lists fewer than 700,000 clones, approximately 91% occurring once. The chain joins TRBV19 to TRBJ1-3; no reliable D call. The clonotype comes from a woman aged 50 to 65 with COVID-19, enrolled during active disease. Sequenced: peripheral blood. The CDR3, as DNA: TGTGCCAGTAGTATCGGGGAACCTACCTCTGGAAACACCATATATTTT. This codes for CASSIGEPTSGNTIYF. The full variable domain, with the rest looked up from reference TRBV19 and TRBJ1-3, is DGGITQSPKYLFRKEGQNVTLSCEQNLNHDAMYWYRQDPGQGLRLIYYSQIVNDFQKGDIAEGYSVSREKKESFPLTVTSAQKNPTAFYLCASSIGEPTSGNTIYFGEGSWLTVV.